This TCR beta chain was recorded in a study of control samples from healthy donors and cancer patients. V gave up 6 bases and J gave up 5 bases, with 12 bases separating them. The CDR3 length is 13 residues. CDR1 SGHKS and CDR2 YYEKEE come from the germline V gene (reference sequence). Assay used: immunoSEQ multiplex PCR; TCRdb lists only in-frame clones, some missing. The table includes roughly 200,000 clones, 90% to 95% detected once. The rearrangement links TRBV5-5 to TRBJ2-1; D gene uncertain. This clonotype originated in a man aged 25 to 40 in good health. Source material: blood. Written as DNA, the CDR3 is TGTGCCAGCAATTACGAGCTGAACAATGAGCAGTTCTTC. As protein: CASNYELNNEQFF.